The present TCR beta chain was sequenced within a study of T-cell memory formation after mild COVID-19. Study-wide results and caveats: The appearance of some responding clones in pre-infection memory suggested that cross-reactive memory joined.

V was cut by 7 bases and J by 12 bases, with 22 bases left in between. The germline CDR1 and CDR2 sequences are MDHEN and SYDVKM. The CDR3 length is 13 residues. Researchers used 5'RACE with constant-segment primers to make TCR alpha and TCR beta cDNA libraries that carry sample barcodes and UMIs. TCRdb fed the 5' RACE reads into MiXCR, producing one record per CDR3 protein. The profile shows about 470,000 distinct CDR3 sequences, roughly 25% of them singletons. As regards this clonotype: Its specificity is unknown.

This TCR was recovered from an adult woman who had mild COVID-19 (a few samples of this study predate the infection). Cell type and time point are not known. The chain combines TRBV28 with TRBJ2-7; TRBD2 might be the D (6 bases). Sequencing was carried out using PBMCs or a T cell subset sorted from them (not recorded which). As DNA, the CDR3 is TGTGCCAGCAACACTAGGGACGTGGAGGGGCCGTACTTC. It specifies CASNTRDVEGPYF.